This is a list of T cell receptor beta chains from one sample in a study of blood T cell repertoires in COVID-19. Assay: immunoSEQ multiplex PCR; the TCRdb copy retains only in-frame clones and omits some. The sample has approximately 300,000 clones, 92% seen once. Sample: PBMCs or T cells enriched from blood (not recorded which). Source of these receptors: a woman aged 30 to 39 who had recovered from COVID-19. The CDR3 runs from the conserved cysteine through the conserved F or W. The order of the fields is clone size, D gene, V gene, J gene, CDR3 protein, CDR3 DNA. The D gene is left open where the match is weak. Only part of the rows carry a size: once, few, many, or a class if the clone is expanded.

clone_size: NA; d_call: NA; v_call: TRBV6-5; j_call: TRBJ2-7; cdr3_aa: CASSYATAYEQYF; cdr3_nt: TGTGCCAGCAGTTACGCCACAGCCTACGAGCAGTACTTC
clone_size: NA; d_call: NA; v_call: TRBV5-1; j_call: TRBJ2-5; cdr3_aa: CASNLGRGGETQYF; cdr3_nt: TGCGCCAGCAATTTAGGACGGGGTGGGGAGACCCAGTACTTC
clone_size: NA; d_call: NA; v_call: TRBV21-1; j_call: TRBJ2-1; cdr3_aa: CASSKGFVELEFF; cdr3_nt: TGTGCCAGCAGCAAAGGGTTCGTCGAGTTGGAGTTCTTC
clone_size: once; d_call: NA; v_call: TRBV12-5; j_call: TRBJ1-2; cdr3_aa: CASGQTGTRGYTF; cdr3_nt: TGTGCTAGTGGCCAGACAGGCACCCGTGGCTACACCTTC
clone_size: NA; d_call: NA; v_call: TRBV6-2/TRBV6-3; j_call: TRBJ1-1; cdr3_aa: CASSNPEGTLGTEAFF; cdr3_nt: TGTGCCAGCAGTAACCCCGAGGGCACCCTTGGCACTGAAGCTTTCTTT
clone_size: few; d_call: TRBD2; v_call: TRBV19; j_call: TRBJ2-2; cdr3_aa: CASSRTSGNTGELFF; cdr3_nt: TGTGCCAGTAGTAGGACTAGCGGGAACACCGGGGAGCTGTTTTTT
clone_size: NA; d_call: NA; v_call: TRBV12-3/TRBV12-4; j_call: TRBJ2-5; cdr3_aa: CASSSAGATAQYF; cdr3_nt: TGTGCCAGCAGTTCGGCAGGGGCCACCGCCCAGTACTTC
clone_size: few; d_call: TRBD1; v_call: TRBV28; j_call: TRBJ1-2; cdr3_aa: CASSWTGGRGYTF; cdr3_nt: TGTGCCAGCAGTTGGACAGGGGGTCGGGGCTACACCTTC
clone_size: NA; d_call: NA; v_call: TRBV5-4; j_call: TRBJ1-2; cdr3_aa: CASSLEALDYGYTF; cdr3_nt: TGTGCCAGCAGCTTGGAGGCCCTAGACTATGGCTACACCTTC
clone_size: once; d_call: NA; v_call: TRBV4-1; j_call: TRBJ1-2; cdr3_aa: CASSLGPGDHYGYTF; cdr3_nt: TGCGCCAGCAGCCTCGGGCCAGGGGACCACTATGGCTACACCTTC
clone_size: NA; d_call: NA; v_call: TRBV2; j_call: TRBJ2-5; cdr3_aa: CASSQNKETQYF; cdr3_nt: TGTGCCAGCAGCCAAAACAAAGAGACCCAGTACTTC
clone_size: NA; d_call: TRBD1; v_call: TRBV28; j_call: TRBJ1-6; cdr3_aa: CASSVRTGYNSPLHF; cdr3_nt: TGTGCCAGCAGTGTGAGGACAGGCTATAATTCACCCCTCCACTTT
clone_size: NA; d_call: TRBD2; v_call: TRBV7-9; j_call: TRBJ2-1; cdr3_aa: CASTILAGGLYNEQFF; cdr3_nt: TGTGCCAGCACCATACTAGCGGGAGGTCTCTACAATGAGCAGTTCTTC
clone_size: few; d_call: NA; v_call: TRBV7-2; j_call: TRBJ1-6; cdr3_aa: CASSLTGKLGYSPLHF; cdr3_nt: TGTGCCAGCAGCCTTACAGGAAAGTTGGGATATTCACCCCTCCACTTT
clone_size: NA; d_call: NA; v_call: TRBV10-2; j_call: TRBJ1-5; cdr3_aa: CATQQGVNQPQHF; cdr3_nt: TGCGCCACCCAACAGGGAGTGAATCAGCCCCAGCATTTT
clone_size: NA; d_call: TRBD1; v_call: TRBV25-1; j_call: TRBJ1-1; cdr3_aa: CASSQTGLSTEAFF; cdr3_nt: TGTGCCAGCAGTCAGACAGGGTTAAGTACTGAAGCTTTCTTT